Presented here are 17 T cell receptor beta chains from one specimen sequenced in a study of blood T cell repertoires in COVID-19. The assay was immunoSEQ multiplex PCR, and TCRdb's table has in-frame clones only and misses some. The sample has approximately 300,000 clones, roughly 88% seen once. The specimen was peripheral blood. The source of these receptors is a woman between 45 and 65 years old with active or convalescent COVID-19.

The CDR3 DNA follows: TGTGCCAGCAGCCAAGGGAGGGACACTGAAGCTTTCTTT. This sequence encodes CASSQGRDTEAFF. V usage is TRBV3-1 (or the pseudogene TRBV3-2) and J usage is TRBJ1-1; no clear D gene. V lost 1 base and J lost 3, with 6 bases in between. The germline V gene encodes CDR1 LGHDT and CDR2 YNNKEL (reference sequence). CDR3 size: 13 residues.

The V call is TRBV19, the J call TRBJ2-3, with D possibly TRBD1 on 6 matching bases. This CDR3 has 14 residues. CDR1 LNHDA and CDR2 SQIVND come from the germline V gene (reference sequence). V lost 8 bases and J 3 bases, leaving 15 bases between the germline ends. CDR3 sequence (DNA): TGTGCCAGTCGGAACTGGCAGGGGACAGATACGCAGTATTTT. Translation gives CASRNWQGTDTQYF.

The V and J genes are TRBV4-2 and TRBJ1-5, with D possibly matching TRBD1 (5 bases). Germline-derived CDR1 and CDR2 are LGHNA and YNFKEQ. The CDR3 loop spans 14 amino acids. The V and J ends lost 6 bases and 3 bases respectively, with 12 bases between them. CDR3 sequence: CASRRQGDNQPQHF. The CDR3 DNA is TGTGCCAGCAGGCGGCAGGGTGACAATCAGCCCCAGCATTTT.

The chain combines TRBV7-2 with TRBJ2-7; TRBD1 matches at 8 bases. The CDR3 extends over 15 amino acids. The V gene end was trimmed by 4 bases and the J gene end by 2 bases; junction bases not matched to a gene: 7. Per the germline V gene, CDR1 is SGHTA and CDR2 is FQGNSA. The CDR3 DNA reads as TGTGCCAGCAGCTCGAGGACAGGGCCGACCTACGAGCAGTACTTC. Translated, it gives CASSSRTGPTYEQYF.

The chain carries TRBV5-6 and TRBJ2-3; 10 bases are shared with TRBD1. Per germline, CDR1 SGHDT and CDR2 YYEEEE. There are 12 residues in the CDR3. The trim removed 4 bases at V and 14 bases at J, leaving 7 bases unmatched. CDR3 sequence (DNA): TGTGCCAGCAGCGGGACAGGGGTGCTGCCGTATTTT. It specifies CASSGTGVLPYF.

The genes are TRBV7-2 and TRBJ1-2; D gene uncertain. The V end lost 2 bases, the J end lost 4 bases, and 8 bases lay between the germline ends. Germline CDR1 SGHTA, CDR2 FQGNSA. The CDR3 has 13 residues. CDR3 in amino acids: CASSLIAAYGYTF. For the CDR3, the DNA is TGTGCCAGCAGCTTAATAGCAGCCTATGGCTACACCTTC. Full variable domain (remainder filled in from reference TRBV7-2 and TRBJ1-2): GAGVSQSPSNKVTEKGKDVELRCDPISGHTALYWYRQSLGQGLEFLIYFQGNSAPDKSGLPSDRFSAERTGGSVSTLTIQRTQQEDSAVYLCASSLIAAYGYTFGSGTRLTVV.

This clone was detected only a few times. The chain joins TRBV6-5 to TRBJ2-1; the match to TRBD2 covers 9 bases. CDR1 and CDR2 from the germline V gene are MNHEY and SVGAGI. J was trimmed by 2 bases and V by 5 bases; bases with no gene match: 4. CDR3 length equals 15 residues. The CDR3 sequence is CASSRASGAYNEQFF. Written as DNA, the CDR3 is TGTGCCAGCAGTCGAGCTAGCGGGGCCTACAATGAGCAGTTCTTC.

This rearrangement joins TRBV7-9 to TRBJ2-7; tentatively, D is TRBD1 (6 bases). The CDR3 has 14 residues. The germline V gene encodes CDR1 SEHNR and CDR2 FQNEAQ (reference sequence). The ends were cut back, 4 bases at V and 3 bases at J, with 13 bases in the middle. CDR3 amino acids: CASSWAPQGYEQYF. In DNA form, the CDR3 reads TGTGCCAGCAGCTGGGCCCCACAGGGCTACGAGCAGTACTTC.

The chain employs TRBV3-1 (or the pseudogene TRBV3-2) and TRBJ2-7; 10 bases map to TRBD1. Trimming took 4 bases from V and 2 from J; bases not matched to a gene: 2. Germline CDR1 is LGHDT and CDR2 is YNNKEL (reference sequence). The CDR3 is 14 amino acids. The CDR3 reads CASSLGTGAYEQYF. The CDR3 DNA reads as TGTGCCAGCAGCCTCGGGACAGGGGCCTACGAGCAGTACTTC.

This clone was found a few times. The chain links TRBV7-8 to TRBJ1-1, with D tentatively TRBD1 (6 bases). V lost 5 bases, J lost 1 base, and 8 bases lay in between. The CDR3 consists of 13 residues. The germline V gene has CDR1 SGHVS and CDR2 FQNEAQ. In DNA form, the CDR3 reads TGTGCCAGCAGCCCACAGGGGAACACTGAAGCTTTCTTT. As protein: CASSPQGNTEAFF.

The chain links TRBV6-2 or TRBV6-3 to TRBJ2-7; D is uncertain. The ends were cut back, 1 base at V and 4 bases at J, with 11 bases in the middle. Germline assignment: CDR1 MNHEY and CDR2 SVGEGT. CDR3 length: 14 residues. The CDR3 DNA reads TGTGCCAGCAGTTACTTCGTGTTCCCTTACGAGCAGTACTTC. This translates into CASSYFVFPYEQYF.

The chain combines TRBV14 with TRBJ2-3, with a weak D call TRBD2 (6 bases). Trimming removed 2 bases at V and 5 bases at J, with 23 bases between. The CDR3 loop spans 18 amino acids. Germline V CDR1 and CDR2: SGHDN, FVKESK. The chain's CDR3 is CASSQFSSRGLPIDTQYF. The DNA of the CDR3 is TGTGCCAGCAGCCAATTTTCTTCGCGGGGCCTTCCGATAGATACGCAGTATTTT.

The chain joins TRBV12-5 to TRBJ1-1; D is perhaps TRBD1 (6 bases). Trimming left V 0 bases short and J 0 bases short, with 17 bases between. The CDR3 spans 18 residues. CDR1 and CDR2 (germline): LGHNT, FRNRAP. The CDR3 DNA follows: TGTGCTAGTGGTTTGGTAGCGAAGGGGGAAATTATGAACACTGAAGCTTTCTTT. Translating gives CASGLVAKGEIMNTEAFF.

The genes are TRBV14 and TRBJ2-6; possible D gene TRBD1, 5 bases. V was trimmed by 5 bases and J by 4 bases, leaving 12 bases between them. Germline V gene sequence: CDR1 SGHDN, CDR2 FVKESK. CDR3 length: 15 amino acids. The chain's CDR3 is CASSEAGHGANVLTF. DNA for the CDR3: TGTGCCAGCAGCGAAGCAGGGCACGGGGCCAACGTCCTGACTTTC. Full variable domain (outside the CDR3, taken from reference TRBV14 and TRBJ2-6): EAGVTQFPSHSVIEKGQTVTLRCDPISGHDNLYWYRRVMGKEIKFLLHFVKESKQDESGMPNNRFLAERTGGTYSTLKVQPAELEDSGVYFCASSEAGHGANVLTFGAGSRLTVL.

The chain links TRBV9 to TRBJ1-1; D gene ambiguous. Germline CDR1 is SGDLS and CDR2 is YYNGEE. The CDR3 is 14 residues long. Trimming stripped 0 bases from V and 3 bases from J, with 9 bases between. The CDR3 nucleotides are TGTGCCAGCAGCGTAGAGCCGGGGTACACTGAAGCTTTCTTT. Its translation is CASSVEPGYTEAFF. Supplemented by reference TRBV9 and TRBJ1-1, the full variable domain reads DSGVTQTPKHLITATGQRVTLRCSPRSGDLSVYWYQQSLDQGLQFLIQYYNGEERAKGNILERFSAQQFPDLHSELNLSSLELGDSALYFCASSVEPGYTEAFFGQGTRLTVV.

The chain combines TRBV27 with TRBJ1-5; D uncertain. Trimming removed 4 bases from V and 4 bases from J, with 11 bases in between. Germline loops: CDR1 MNHEY, CDR2 SMNVEV (reference sequence). The CDR3 spans 14 residues. Written as DNA, the CDR3 is TGTGCCAGCAGTTCCAGACTCTTAAATCAGCCCCAGCATTTT. It specifies CASSSRLLNQPQHF.

The chain recombines TRBV18 with TRBJ2-7, with D perhaps matching TRBD2 (6 bases). The CDR3 is made up of 17 amino acids. Trimming removed 4 bases from V and 3 bases from J, with 22 bases in between. The germline CDR1 and CDR2 sequences are KGHSH and LQKENI. The DNA of the CDR3 is TGTGCCAGCTCACTCAATCCTTCAGGGACTTATCTCTACGAGCAGTACTTC. Amino acid sequence: CASSLNPSGTYLYEQYF.